This T cell receptor beta chain stems from a study of cytomegalovirus exposure and HLA in healthy donors. Overall study findings and caveats: As was reported, the HLA-A and HLA-B alleles of most subjects were accurately predicted from TCR beta sequences. Follow-up analysis seemed to connect common viral pathogens with several of the most significant clusters identified. The classifier, whose performance was assessed in both the original and validation cohorts, reportedly diagnosed cytomegalovirus status with high specificity and sensitivity. Data from an earlier analysis indicated that most TCR beta V segments were productive either about 87% or about 30% of the time.

The PCR contained 60 Vbeta and 13 Jbeta primers. Data came from immunoSEQ multiplex PCR; TCRdb stores just in-frame clones and leaves some out. This sample has 150,000 to 200,000 clones, with about 83% found just once. The V segment lost 4 bases and the J segment 6 bases; nucleotides outside the gene matches: 10. The CDR3 loop spans 17 amino acids. Germline V gives CDR1 MNHNS, CDR2 SASEGT. To note about this clone: Its antigen remains unidentified.

The TCR sequence derives from a woman aged 25 to 39 in good health and CMV-seropositive. The sample consisted of PBMCs. This rearrangement joins TRBV6-1 to TRBJ2-2, with TRBD1 matching 11 bases. The chain's CDR3 is CASSVYRDRGYAGELFF. The CDR3 DNA is TGTGCCAGCAGTGTCTACCGGGACAGGGGGTATGCCGGGGAGCTGTTTTTT.